The 16 T cell receptor beta chains listed next were all sequenced from one sample in a study of blood T cell repertoires in COVID-19. Using immunoSEQ multiplex PCR, the repertoire was profiled, and TCRdb retains in-frame clones only, with some absent. Among tens of thousands of clones listed, 88% were seen once. The sample comprised peripheral blood. The origin of the receptors is a woman aged 70-85 years with acute or convalescent COVID-19.

V is TRBV5-1 and J is TRBJ2-1; 8 nucleotides align to TRBD1. J was trimmed by 7 bases and V by 4 bases; bases with no gene match: 10. CDR3 length: 15 amino acids. Germline V gene sequence: CDR1 SGHRS, CDR2 YFSETQ. The CDR3 DNA reads TGCGCCAGCAGCCCCCGACAGGGGACGGTGAATGAGCAGTTCTTC. Its protein product is CASSPRQGTVNEQFF. The full variable domain, in which reference TRBV5-1 and TRBJ2-1 provide the parts outside the CDR3, is KAGVTQTPRYLIKTRGQQVTLSCSPISGHRSVSWYQQTPGQGLQFLFEYFSETQRNKGNFPGRFSGRQFSNSRSEMNVSTLELGDSALYLCASSPRQGTVNEQFFGPGTRLTVL.

The genes are TRBV18 and TRBJ2-1; 16 bases line up with TRBD2. Germline V lookup: CDR1 KGHSH, CDR2 LQKENI. V trimming: 2 bases; J trimming: 1 base; junction bases outside the gene matches: 11. The CDR3 is 21 residues long. The DNA for the CDR3 is TGTGCCAGCTCACCAGATCCCGGGACTAGCGGGAGGGCCTATTCCTACAATGAGCAGTTCTTC. Protein product: CASSPDPGTSGRAYSYNEQFF.

The rearrangement uses TRBV5-4 and TRBJ2-1; 8 bases map to TRBD1. Germline loops: CDR1 SGHNT, CDR2 YYREEE (reference sequence). V shed 2 bases, J shed 4 bases, and the junction held 8 bases outside the gene matches. The CDR3 is 16 residues long. The CDR3 nucleotides read TGTGCCAGCAGCTTCAGGGGGCCCTTAGGTTACAATGAGCAGTTCTTC. This gives the protein CASSFRGPLGYNEQFF.

The chain joins TRBV2 to TRBJ1-1; possible D gene TRBD1, 6 bases. Germline CDR1 and CDR2: SNHLY and FYNNEI. CDR3 size: 15 residues. V was pared by 5 bases and J by 0 bases, with 13 bases between. This CDR3 reads CASSPQGTVNTEAFF. CDR3 bases: TGTGCCAGCAGTCCTCAGGGGACGGTGAACACTGAAGCTTTCTTT.

The chain carries TRBV3-1 (or the pseudogene TRBV3-2) and TRBJ1-1, with 10 nucleotides matching TRBD1. The germline V gene encodes CDR1 LGHDT and CDR2 YNNKEL (reference sequence). This CDR3 region has 15 residues. Trimming removed 6 bases from V and 5 bases from J; junction bases left unmatched: 9. Here the CDR3 reads CASSPTGGSGTEAFF. CDR3 DNA sequence: TGTGCCAGCAGTCCGACAGGGGGCAGTGGAACTGAAGCTTTCTTT.

The rearrangement uses TRBV7-9 and TRBJ2-7, with TRBD1 as a possible D gene (6 bases). The CDR3 sequence is 13 residues long. In germline, CDR1 is SEHNR, CDR2 FQNEAQ (reference sequence). Trimming took 5 bases from V and 3 from J, leaving 11 bases between them. CDR3 protein: CASSPTGNYEQYF. DNA of the CDR3: TGTGCCAGCAGCCCGACAGGAAACTACGAGCAGTACTTC.

As for this clone: The sample has other DNA sequences that encode this CDR3 too. V is TRBV3-1 (or the pseudogene TRBV3-2) and J is TRBJ2-5; the match to TRBD2 covers 13 bases. V lost 4 bases, J lost 4 bases, and 3 bases stayed unmatched. CDR3 length equals 15 residues. Germline V gene data show CDR1 as LGHDT and CDR2 as YNNKEL (reference sequence). The CDR3 DNA sequence: TGTGCCAGCAGCCGACGGACTAGCGGGGGAGAGACCCAGTACTTC. This translates into CASSRRTSGGETQYF.

Comment on this clone: The junction departs from the called germline gene at one end, perhaps through a read error. This chain joins TRBV5-1 and TRBJ2-2; 7 bases line up with TRBD2. The V gene's germline CDR1 is SGHRS and CDR2 YFSETQ. The CDR3 runs 16 residues. In nucleotides, the CDR3 is TGCGCCAGCAGCCCTAGGGACTACCTCAACACCGGGGGGCTGTTTTTT. Its protein product is CASSPRDYLNTGGLFF. Based on the CDR3 plus reference TRBV5-1 and TRBJ2-2, the full variable domain is KAGVTQTPRYLIKTRGQQVTLSCSPISGHRSVSWYQQTPGQGLQFLFEYFSETQRNKGNFPGRFSGRQFSNSRSEMNVSTLELGDSALYLCASSPRDYLNTGGLFFGEGSRLTVL.

This chain links TRBV5-1 with TRBJ2-3; D is possibly TRBD1 (5 bases). CDR1 SGHRS and CDR2 YFSETQ come from the germline V gene. The CDR3 sequence is 13 residues long. V shed 0 bases and J shed 6 bases, with 8 bases lying between them. CDR3 amino acids: CASSLGQLDTQYF. CDR3 DNA sequence: TGCGCCAGCAGCTTGGGACAGTTGGATACGCAGTATTTT.

This clone showed up just once. This rearrangement joins TRBV7-2 to TRBJ2-7; 8 bases are shared with TRBD2. Germline loops: CDR1 SGHTA, CDR2 FQGNSA. J gave up 4 bases and V 4 bases, and 12 bases lay outside the gene matches. The CDR3 is 16 amino acids. The CDR3 region has the DNA TGTGCCAGCAGCTCAATAAGCGGGGGAAGGTTTTACGAGCAGTACTTC. This sequence encodes CASSSISGGRFYEQYF. The whole variable domain, remainder taken from reference TRBV7-2 and TRBJ2-7, is GAGVSQSPSNKVTEKGKDVELRCDPISGHTALYWYRQSLGQGLEFLIYFQGNSAPDKSGLPSDRFSAERTGGSVSTLTIQRTQQEDSAVYLCASSSISGGRFYEQYFGPGTRLTVT.

The CDR3 loop reads CAINRGRGGYTF. CDR3 DNA sequence: TGTGCCATCAACAGGGGTCGCGGGGGCTACACCTTC. This chain connects TRBV11-2 to TRBJ1-2; the match to TRBD1 covers 7 bases. Germline V gene lookup returns CDR1 SGHAT and CDR2 FQNNGV. V lost 10 bases, J lost 8 bases, and 10 bases stayed unmatched. The CDR3 runs 12 residues.

V gene TRBV9 combines with J gene TRBJ2-5; D is perhaps TRBD1 (5 bases). V dropped 0 bases and J dropped 0 bases, with 6 bases sitting between them. The CDR3 extends over 14 amino acids. Germline V gene lookup returns CDR1 SGDLS and CDR2 YYNGEE. The CDR3 protein is CASSVGTNQETQYF. In nucleotides, the CDR3 is TGTGCCAGCAGCGTAGGGACAAACCAAGAGACCCAGTACTTC.

This chain connects TRBV10-1 to TRBJ2-2; no clear D gene. The CDR3 length is 12 residues. Per germline, CDR1 WNHNN and CDR2 SYGVQD (reference sequence). Between the trimmed V and J ends, which lost 5 bases and 5 bases, there was a span of 6 bases. The CDR3 sequence is CASSTQTGELFF. CDR3 nucleotides: TGCGCCAGCAGTACTCAAACCGGGGAGCTGTTTTTT.

Here the CDR3 DNA reads TGCAGCGTAGCGGACCGGGGGGATCAGCCCCAGCATTTT. Translation: CSVADRGDQPQHF. The rearrangement joins TRBV29-1 to TRBJ1-5; D is perhaps TRBD1 (5 bases). This CDR3 comprises 13 residues. Germline V gene sequence: CDR1 SQVTM, CDR2 ANQGSEA. V was trimmed by 6 bases and J by 5 bases, leaving 14 bases between them.

This chain joins TRBV7-3 and TRBJ2-1, with 8 bases identical to TRBD1. V shed 5 bases and J 8 bases; nucleotides not matched to a gene: 5. Germline CDR1 and CDR2: SGHTA and FQGTGA. CDR3 size: 13 residues. This CDR3 is CASSPDRVYEQFF. Written as DNA, the CDR3 is TGTGCCAGCAGCCCGGACAGGGTATATGAGCAGTTCTTC.

This clone was recorded once. The V and J genes are TRBV2 and TRBJ1-2; TRBD1 might be the D (5 bases). Germline CDR1 and CDR2: SNHLY and FYNNEI. This CDR3 has 13 amino acids. V lost 4 bases to trimming and J lost 4 bases, with 10 bases between them. The CDR3 spells CASSGERGYGYTF. The CDR3 DNA is TGTGCCAGCAGTGGGGAAAGGGGCTATGGCTACACCTTC.